This T cell receptor beta chain appears in the sequencing data of a study of shared clonotypes between healthy human individuals. The wider study: A donor's plate count was three for CD4 naive and three for CD4 memory; CD8 naive had two and CD8 memory one. Findings of the study overall: The four-donor shared clonotypes exceeded non-shared clonotypes in generation probability, with non-shared ones scoring lower.

A single count supports this clone. Its antigen is still unknown. Sequencing was performed with immunoSEQ multiplex PCR; in TCRdb, only in-frame clones are kept and a portion is missing. Of about 1 million clones listed, roughly 80% are singletons. V was clipped by 2 bases and J by 1 base, with 12 bases between them. This CDR3 spans 15 amino acids. Germline loops: CDR1 SGHNT, CDR2 YYREEE (reference sequence). The rearrangement links TRBV5-4 to TRBJ1-2; D may be TRBD1 (5 bases). The material sequenced was memory CD4+ T cells sorted from blood. Regarding subset: CD45RA-negative fraction. This sequence originates from a man aged 18 to 30 in good health. In DNA form, the CDR3 reads TGTGCCAGCAGCTTTTCAGGGAAGCGTAACTATGGCTACACCTTC. It yields the protein CASSFSGKRNYGYTF.